This paragraph reports one T cell receptor beta chain. PCR involved 60 Vbeta and 13 Jbeta primers. The protocol was immunoSEQ multiplex PCR, while the TCRdb copy is restricted to in-frame clones and leaves out a portion. The sample consists of roughly 140,000 clones, about 80% of them appearing once. There are 13 residues in the CDR3. Germline loops: CDR1 SGDLS, CDR2 YYNGEE. V was clipped by 3 bases and J by 7 bases, with 10 bases between them. The data derive from a study of cytomegalovirus exposure and HLA in healthy donors. Healthy bone marrow donors made up the donors. The chain employs TRBV9 and TRBJ2-2; TRBD2 is a possible D gene (5 bases). The TCR sequence derives from a man aged 35-49 years in good health and CMV-seropositive. Sequencing was performed on PBMCs. This chain's CDR3 is CASSEDSDGELFF. For the CDR3, the DNA is TGTGCCAGCAGCGAGGACTCGGACGGGGAGCTGTTTTTT.